The 15 T cell receptor beta chains reported below all come from one sample, sequenced in a study of technical replicates of blood from a handful of donors. The protocol was immunoSEQ multiplex PCR, while the TCRdb copy is restricted to in-frame clones and leaves out a portion. Here the sample spans roughly 76,000 clones, roughly 85% being singletons. The material sequenced was PBMCs. These receptors came from a human donor in good health. Some clones in this sample may be carry-over from other donors' samples.

The rearrangement joins TRBV7-2 to TRBJ1-2; D is undetermined. V was shortened by 0 bases and J by 2 bases, with 10 bases between the two germline ends. The CDR3 covers 15 residues. Germline CDR1 and CDR2: SGHTA and FQGNSA. The CDR3 loop reads CASSLAQLANYGYTF. DNA for the CDR3: TGTGCCAGCAGCTTAGCCCAATTAGCGAACTATGGCTACACCTTC.

The genes are TRBV5-1 and TRBJ2-1, with D possibly TRBD2 on 6 matching bases. The CDR3 is made up of 12 amino acids. V lost 1 base, J lost 10 bases, and 9 bases lay in between. Germline V CDR1 and CDR2: SGHRS, YFSETQ. The CDR3 coding sequence is TGCGCCAGCAGCTTGAGGGGAGGAGAGCAGTTCTTC. Translation gives CASSLRGGEQFF.

The rearrangement uses TRBV6-5 and TRBJ1-3; the D gene is possibly TRBD1 (5 bases). In germline, CDR1 is MNHEY, CDR2 SVGAGI. V shed 6 bases and J shed 1 base, with 13 bases lying between them. CDR3 length equals 15 residues. CDR3 bases: TGTGCCAGCAGAACCTCAGGGTTATCTGGAAACACCATATATTTT. This gives the protein CASRTSGLSGNTIYF.

This chain links TRBV10-1 with TRBJ2-1; 7 positions match TRBD1. CDR3 size: 14 residues. Germline CDR1 is WNHNN and CDR2 is SYGVQD (reference sequence). Trimming removed 4 bases from V and 9 bases from J; junction bases left unmatched: 9. The CDR3 loop reads CASSAIEGAGEQFF. The CDR3 DNA is TGCGCCAGCAGTGCGATCGAGGGGGCGGGTGAGCAGTTCTTC.

This clone was counted a single time. The chain links TRBV10-3 to TRBJ2-7; D may be TRBD2 (6 bases). Trimming left V 9 bases short and J 3 bases short, with 18 bases between. Germline V gene data show CDR1 as ENHRY and CDR2 as SYGVKD. The CDR3 has 14 amino acids. Written as DNA, the CDR3 is TGTGCCATTAATAGGCGTGGGAGGAACTACGAGCAGTACTTC. Amino acid sequence: CAINRRGRNYEQYF.

The count of this clone is one. The rearrangement joins TRBV18 to TRBJ1-4, with TRBD1 as a possible D gene (6 bases). The V gene's germline CDR1 is KGHSH and CDR2 LQKENI. The CDR3 has 13 amino acids. V was cut by 8 bases and J by 5 bases, with 12 bases left in between. This CDR3 reads CASRGQINEKLFF. The CDR3 nucleotides are TGTGCCAGCCGAGGACAGATCAATGAAAAACTGTTTTTT.

The chain has TRBV9 and TRBJ1-2; maybe TRBD1 (5 bases). CDR1 is SGDLS, CDR2 YYNGEE, per germline. CDR3 length: 15 amino acids. V lost 7 bases, J lost 0 bases, and 16 bases lay in between. The CDR3 loop is CASQFLGGANYGYTF. The DNA for the CDR3 is TGTGCCAGCCAATTTCTCGGGGGGGCTAACTATGGCTACACCTTC.

This clone was detected only once. V and J are TRBV7-2 and TRBJ2-7; TRBD1 matches 9 bases. The CDR3 contains 15 residues. The V and J ends lost 1 base and 9 bases, in that order; junction bases with no gene match: 10. CDR1 and CDR2 (germline): SGHTA, FQGNSA. The CDR3 here is CASSLGGSTGGVQYF. Here the CDR3 DNA reads TGTGCCAGCAGCTTAGGGGGGTCAACAGGGGGCGTGCAGTACTTC.

This clone occurred once. The V gene is TRBV5-4, the J gene TRBJ2-7; TRBD2 is a possible D gene (6 bases). CDR1 and CDR2 from the germline V gene are SGHNT and YYREEE (reference sequence). V dropped 0 bases and J dropped 0 bases, with 10 bases sitting between them. The CDR3 length is 15 residues. The CDR3 spells CASSLGGTHSYEQYF. For the CDR3, the DNA is TGTGCCAGCAGCTTGGGAGGGACTCACTCCTACGAGCAGTACTTC.

This clone turned up a few times. This CDR3 is CASSQQGQGHSPLHF. The DNA of the CDR3 is TGTGCCAGCAGCCAGCAGGGACAGGGACATTCACCCCTCCACTTT. This sequence joins TRBV7-3 and TRBJ1-6; 9 nucleotides line up with TRBD1. The CDR3 has 15 amino acids. V was clipped by 5 bases and J by 8 bases; unmatched bases: 7. The germline V gene has CDR1 SGHTA and CDR2 FQGTGA.

This chain joins TRBV5-5 and TRBJ2-2, with TRBD2 as a possible D gene (6 bases). This CDR3 contains 16 residues. Germline lookup yields CDR1 SGHKS and CDR2 YYEKEE (reference sequence). V lost 1 base and J lost 1, with 11 bases in between. In DNA form, the CDR3 reads TGTGCCAGCAGCTTGAGTAGCGGACAGAACACCGGGGAGCTGTTTTTT. Protein sequence: CASSLSSGQNTGELFF.

This clone was seen just once. CDR3 DNA: TGCGCCAGCAGCCAAGGGACTGTACCCATATATTTT. Translation gives CASSQGTVPIYF. The V gene is TRBV4-3, the J gene TRBJ1-3; D is uncertain. The V end was cut by 1 base, the J end by 11 bases, with 9 bases between. The V gene's germline CDR1 is LGHNA and CDR2 YSLEER. The CDR3 covers 12 residues.

This rearrangement joins TRBV5-1 to TRBJ2-2; tentative D call: TRBD2 (6 bases). V dropped 5 bases and J dropped 1 base, with 12 bases sitting between them. The CDR3 runs to 15 residues. Per germline, CDR1 SGHRS and CDR2 YFSETQ. The CDR3 region has the DNA TGCGCCAGCAGTCCCCCGGGACTGAACACCGGGGAGCTGTTTTTT. It codes for CASSPPGLNTGELFF.

This sequence joins TRBV7-8 and TRBJ2-3, with 9 bases that match TRBD1. The CDR3 runs 16 residues. Per the germline V gene, CDR1 is SGHVS and CDR2 is FQNEAQ. V was clipped by 6 bases and J by 0 bases; unmatched bases: 7. CDR3 sequence reads: CASRTGGDSSTDTQYF. The DNA for the CDR3 is TGTGCCAGCAGGACAGGGGGGGATTCTAGCACAGATACGCAGTATTTT.

This clone has just a few counts. DNA for the CDR3: TGTGCCAGTAGTACCCACGGTTCGACCTACGAGCAGTACTTC. Encoded protein: CASSTHGSTYEQYF. The V gene is TRBV19, the J gene TRBJ2-7, with D unresolved. This CDR3 spans 14 amino acids. V was shortened by 4 bases and J by 2 bases, with 12 bases between the two germline ends. Germline V lookup: CDR1 LNHDA, CDR2 SQIVND (reference sequence).